This T cell receptor (beta chain) emerged from a study of CD8 T cells in Susac syndrome. Roughly 0.45 to 1 ug RNA was reverse transcribed with random hexamers. Multiplex immunoSEQ PCR targeted 54 Vbeta and 13 Jbeta TCR beta segments. TCRdb re-analysed the immunoSEQ multiplex PCR reads in MiXCR, keeping a single row per CDR3 protein. The sample has some 300,000 distinct CDR3 sequences; approximately 90% are singletons. This clonotype was sampled from a human donor with multiple sclerosis. Sequencing was performed on CD8+ T cells from PBMCs.

CDR3 protein: CASSVGRKGGLEETQYF. CDR3 sequence (DNA): TGTGCCAGCAGCGTAGGAAGGAAAGGGGGGCTGGAAGAGACCCAGTACTTC. The J gene is TRBJ2-5, the V gene TRBV9; either TRBD1 or TRBD2 may supply D (6 bases each). The CDR3 runs 17 residues. The V and J ends lost 0 bases and 3 bases respectively, with 18 bases between them. The germline V gene encodes CDR1 SGDLS and CDR2 YYNGEE.